Below are 21 T cell receptor beta chains sequenced from a single sample in a study of patients and donors after allogeneic stem cell transplantation. TCRdb itself ran the RT-PCR reads through MiXCR, one entry per CDR3 protein. The data contain 70,000 or so distinct CDR3 sequences, 26% of them seen just once; the ten biggest clones take up 26%. The sample was blood, either unsorted or a sorted T cell fraction (not recorded which). The receptors shown here come from a human donor who was either an allogeneic HSCT recipient or a stem cell or donor lymphocyte infusion donor (not recorded which). It is not recorded whose cells these are; they may come from a transplant donor.

This clonotype was seen a handful of times. The rearrangement joins TRBV7-8 to TRBJ1-4; TRBD1 might be the D (5 bases). CDR1 SGHVS and CDR2 FQNEAQ come from the germline V gene. V lost 2 bases and J 8 bases, leaving 15 bases between the germline ends. The CDR3 contains 15 residues. CDR3 sequence: CASSLSGGVVEKLFF. The CDR3 DNA follows: TGTGCCAGCAGCTTAAGTGGAGGGGTGGTAGAAAAACTGTTTTTT.

This chain connects TRBV29-1 to TRBJ2-5; D remains unclear. Germline lookup yields CDR1 SQVTM and CDR2 ANQGSEA. V was cut by 4 bases and J by 3 bases, with 9 bases left in between. CDR3 length equals 12 residues. The DNA for the CDR3 is TGCAGCGTTGGCAGGCAGGAAGAGACCCAGTACTTC. This gives the protein CSVGRQEETQYF.

This clonotype was counted a few times. The rearrangement joins TRBV27 to TRBJ2-7, with D perhaps assigned TRBD1 or TRBD2 (6 bases each). Germline CDR1 and CDR2: MNHEY and SMNVEV (reference sequence). Trimming left V 5 bases short and J 6 bases short, with 14 bases between. The CDR3 has 13 residues. The CDR3 DNA follows: TGTGCCAGCAGTCCGATGGGGGGCGGCGAGCAGTACTTC. Translated, it gives CASSPMGGGEQYF.

This sequence joins TRBV5-5 and TRBJ2-2, with a weak D call TRBD1 (6 bases). The V and J ends lost 4 bases and 1 base respectively, with 14 bases between them. CDR3 length equals 16 residues. Germline values: CDR1 SGHKS, CDR2 YYEKEE (reference sequence). The CDR3 coding sequence is TGTGCCAGCAGCATTACCGGGACAATGAACACCGGGGAGCTGTTTTTT. Amino acid sequence: CASSITGTMNTGELFF.

This clonotype was detected a few times. This chain joins TRBV5-1 and TRBJ2-7; D perhaps matches TRBD1 (6 bases). Germline-derived CDR1 and CDR2 are SGHRS and YFSETQ. V lost 1 base to trimming and J lost 3 bases, with 14 bases between them. CDR3 length equals 15 residues. The CDR3 reads CASSLIRDTYYEQYF. As DNA, the CDR3 is TGCGCCAGCAGCTTGATCCGGGACACCTACTACGAGCAGTACTTC. The variable domain in full, completed from reference TRBV5-1 and TRBJ2-7, reads KAGVTQTPRYLIKTRGQQVTLSCSPISGHRSVSWYQQTPGQGLQFLFEYFSETQRNKGNFPGRFSGRQFSNSRSEMNVSTLELGDSALYLCASSLIRDTYYEQYFGPGTRLTVT.

This clonotype was observed a few times. The V gene is TRBV29-1, the J gene TRBJ2-1, with D perhaps matching TRBD2 (5 bases). The germline gives CDR1 SQVTM, CDR2 ANQGSEA. The CDR3 is made up of 14 amino acids. The germline V and J ends were trimmed by 3 bases and 2 bases, with 11 bases remaining between them. The CDR3 here is CSVDPRGAYNEQFF. The CDR3 DNA is TGCAGCGTTGATCCCCGGGGAGCCTACAATGAGCAGTTCTTC.

This clonotype was recorded a few times. The J gene is TRBJ2-6, the V gene TRBV21-1; TRBD1 is the table's D call and was not checked against the DNA. TRBV21-1 is listed as a pseudogene. This CDR3 spans 17 amino acids. The CDR3 DNA reads as TGTGCCAGCAGCCACCGACAGGGCAGCTCTGGGGCCAACGTCCTGACTTTC. Protein sequence: CASSHRQGSSGANVLTF.

This clonotype was counted ten times or more. The chain recombines TRBV12-3 or TRBV12-4 with TRBJ2-7; the match to TRBD1 covers 8 bases. This CDR3 comprises 15 residues. The V gene end was trimmed by 5 bases and the J gene end by 1 base; junction bases not matched to a gene: 7. The CDR3 DNA sequence: TGTGCCAGCAGTCCGGGGACAGGATCTTCCTACGAGCAGTACTTC. Translated, it gives CASSPGTGSSYEQYF.

The chain joins TRBV20-1 to TRBJ1-2; TRBD1 is a possible D gene (6 bases). The CDR3 totals 13 residues. Germline V lookup: CDR1 DFQATT, CDR2 SNEGSKA (reference sequence). Trimming left V 0 bases short and J 6 bases short, with 11 bases between. This chain's CDR3 is CSARDRDKDGYTF. Written as DNA, the CDR3 is TGCAGTGCTAGAGATCGGGACAAAGATGGCTACACCTTC.

This clonotype was recorded a few times. The chain employs TRBV7-3 and TRBJ2-2; D ambiguous. The germline gives CDR1 SGHTA, CDR2 FQGTGA. CDR3 length: 11 amino acids. V gave up 3 bases and J gave up 7 bases, with 3 bases separating them. CDR3 amino acids: CASSFGGELFF. The CDR3, as DNA: TGTGCCAGCAGCTTCGGCGGGGAGCTGTTTTTT.

This rearrangement joins TRBV4-3 to TRBJ1-1, with 11 positions matching TRBD1. Germline V CDR1 and CDR2: LGHNA, YSLEER. The J segment lost 5 bases and the V segment lost 1 base, leaving 6 bases of the junction unmatched. This CDR3 comprises 16 residues. This CDR3 reads CASSQVGTGGGTEAFF. CDR3 sequence (DNA): TGCGCCAGCAGCCAAGTCGGGACAGGGGGTGGTACTGAAGCTTTCTTT.

This clonotype was observed many times. V gene TRBV6-2 or TRBV6-3 combines with J gene TRBJ1-5; D not certain. The CDR3 runs 13 residues. V lost 7 bases and J 4 bases, leaving 11 bases between the germline ends. Germline values: CDR1 MNHEY, CDR2 SVGEGT. The CDR3 reads CASMEGWNQPQHF. The DNA for the CDR3 is TGTGCCAGCATGGAGGGATGGAATCAGCCCCAGCATTTT.

About this clonotype: This may arise from a read error, as a much more abundant clone is one base away. The chain uses TRBV5-1 and TRBJ1-3; D possibly corresponds to TRBD1 (5 bases). The germline gives CDR1 SGHRS, CDR2 YFSETQ. There are 14 residues in the CDR3. The CDR3 is CASSLDGGGNSIYF. CDR3 nucleotides: TGCGCCAGCAGCTTGGACGGGGGAGGAAACTCCATATATTTT.

The chain recombines TRBV20-1 with TRBJ2-3; D is undetermined. The CDR3 sequence is 14 residues long. V gave up 0 bases and J gave up 2 bases, with 9 bases separating them. Germline CDR1 reads DFQATT; CDR2 reads SNEGSKA (reference sequence). Written as DNA, the CDR3 is TGCAGTGCTAGAGACGACTTTACCACAGATACGCAGTATTTT. It codes for CSARDDFTTDTQYF.

This clonotype occurred a few times. This sequence joins TRBV5-1 and TRBJ1-6; D is possibly TRBD1 (5 bases). This CDR3 is 15 amino acids long. The ends were cut back, 2 bases at V and 6 bases at J, with 12 bases in the middle. Germline CDR1 is SGHRS and CDR2 is YFSETQ. The DNA of the CDR3 is TGCGCCAGCAGCTTAACCGGGACTGCTAATTCACCCCTCCACTTT. This translates into CASSLTGTANSPLHF.

The chain joins TRBV11-2 to TRBJ1-1, with TRBD1 identical over 8 bases. The V gene end was trimmed by 11 bases and the J gene end by 1 base; junction bases not matched to a gene: 3. In germline, CDR1 is SGHAT, CDR2 FQNNGV. There are 12 residues in the CDR3. CDR3 protein: CADRGGNTEAFF. In nucleotides, the CDR3 is TGTGCCGACAGGGGCGGGAACACTGAAGCTTTCTTT.

The chain couples TRBV7-2 to TRBJ1-2; the D is unclear. The CDR3 consists of 14 residues. With 3 bases removed from V and 3 bases from J, the gap between germline ends came to 11 bases. Germline lookup yields CDR1 SGHTA and CDR2 FQGNSA. CDR3 DNA sequence: TGTGCCAGCAGCTTGTCAAGGCGGGACTATGGCTACACCTTC. Translation: CASSLSRRDYGYTF.

This sequence joins TRBV20-1 and TRBJ1-1; D uncertain. Between the trimmed V and J ends, which lost 0 bases and 6 bases, there was a span of 14 bases. The CDR3 is 14 residues long. Germline CDR1 is DFQATT and CDR2 is SNEGSKA (reference sequence). The DNA of the CDR3 is TGCAGTGCTAGAGATATGCGGGTCCCGCCTGAAGCTTTCTTT. Amino acid sequence: CSARDMRVPPEAFF.

Of note for this clonotype: An end of the junction differs from the germline gene, which may be a read error. The V gene is TRBV7-7, the J gene TRBJ2-5, with D maybe TRBD2 (6 bases). Germline CDR1 and CDR2: SSHAT and FNYEAQ (reference sequence). CDR3 length: 16 residues. CDR3 residues: CASSLKIDRRGETQYF. The CDR3 DNA reads TGTGCTAGCAGCTTAAAGATAGACCGGAGGGGAGAGACCCAGTACTTC.

This clonotype has at least ten counts. The chain employs TRBV10-3 and TRBJ1-4; D might be TRBD1 (6 bases). V shed 10 bases and J shed 5 bases, with 14 bases lying between them. This CDR3 is built from 13 residues. CDR1 and CDR2 from the germline V gene are ENHRY and SYGVKD. The CDR3 DNA sequence: TGTGCCACCGTAGGGGGGCTAAATGAAAAACTGTTTTTT. This translates into CATVGGLNEKLFF.

The table lists this clonotype with many counts. The chain couples TRBV28 to TRBJ1-1; no definite D call. The CDR3 covers 12 residues. Germline-derived CDR1 and CDR2 are MDHEN and SYDVKM. V was shortened by 5 bases and J by 8 bases, with 12 bases between the two germline ends. CDR3: CASSPLRQEAFF. The CDR3 region has the DNA TGTGCCAGCAGTCCCCTCCGACAAGAAGCTTTCTTT.